What follows are 14 T cell receptor beta chains derived from one specimen sequenced in a study of Ad26.COV2.S vaccination and SARS-CoV-2 variants (dated by TCRdb to about 2021). Library generation was performed with the immunoSEQ multiplex PCR assay. The clones in this table, taken by TCRdb from immuneACCESS, are in-frame only. Not every clone is retained; where verified, under half of the shortfall comes from an unresolved V gene, and the cause of the rest is unknown. This sample holds some 640,000 clones; about 90% were observed only once. Roughly 1.5% of the sample is in the top ten clones. The meaning of the sample's treatment or condition label: roughly 20 received Ad26.COV2.S at low or high dose, single or two shots; 5 received placebo; per-sample allocation not given. For vaccine and placebo recipients, repertoires were sequenced using samples collected on day 63 after the first injection.

The sequencing here drew on peripheral blood, taken in a trial of Ad26.COV2.S vaccine versus placebo. The origin of the receptors is a person aged 18-65 years who received the Ad26.COV2.S COVID-19 vaccine or a placebo.

The chain employs TRBV6-1 and TRBJ1-5; D is unclear. The length of the CDR3 is 15 residues. Germline CDR1 MNHNS, CDR2 SASEGT. V lost 0 bases and J 0 bases, leaving 6 bases between the germline ends. CDR3 coding DNA: TGTGCCAGCAGTGAAGCAAGGGTTAGCAATCAGCCCCAGCATTTT. Amino acid sequence: CASSEARVSNQPQHF.

The chain links TRBV4-3 to TRBJ1-6; the D is unclear. Germline assignment: CDR1 LGHNA and CDR2 YSLEER. The CDR3 has 15 amino acids. V lost 1 base to trimming and J lost 5 bases, with 9 bases between them. The CDR3 nucleotides are TGCGCCAGCAGCCAAGGGGCACCCGATAATTCACCCCTCCACTTT. Its protein product is CASSQGAPDNSPLHF.

The chain is built from TRBV5-1 and TRBJ1-3, with D tentatively TRBD1 (5 bases). Germline V CDR1 and CDR2: SGHRS, YFSETQ. The CDR3 spans 15 residues. Deletions cut 0 bases from V and 0 bases from J, with 7 bases between. The CDR3 protein is CASSLDDSSGNTIYF. CDR3 nucleotide sequence: TGCGCCAGCAGCTTGGATGACAGCTCTGGAAACACCATATATTTT.

This chain connects TRBV19 to TRBJ2-4; 7 bases agree with TRBD1. V lost 4 bases, J lost 7 bases, and 7 bases stayed unmatched. Germline values: CDR1 LNHDA, CDR2 SQIVND (reference sequence). The CDR3 runs 14 residues. In nucleotides, the CDR3 is TGTGCCAGTAGTACTCAGGGGGAACGGAACATTCAGTACTTC. Protein product: CASSTQGERNIQYF.

On this clone: The same CDR3 can be traced to other DNA sequences in this sample. This chain links TRBV5-6 with TRBJ1-6; D remains unclear. Trimming removed 0 bases from V and 3 bases from J, with 4 bases in between. There are 14 residues in the CDR3. From germline, CDR1 is SGHDT and CDR2 YYEEEE. CDR3 coding DNA: TGTGCCAGCAGCTTGGACAGCTATAATTCACCCCTCCACTTT. This translates into CASSLDSYNSPLHF.

V is TRBV30 and J is TRBJ2-6, with TRBD1 matching over 11 bases. Trimming took 3 bases from V and 0 from J; bases not matched to a gene: 4. The CDR3 covers 17 residues. Germline values: CDR1 GTSNPN, CDR2 SVGIG (reference sequence). CDR3 DNA sequence: TGTGCCTGGAGCGGGACAGGGGGTTACTCTGGGGCCAACGTCCTGACTTTC. This translates into CAWSGTGGYSGANVLTF.

The count of this clone is one. This chain links TRBV2 with TRBJ1-1; weak D call: TRBD1 (6 bases). This CDR3 region has 15 residues. The V and J ends lost 8 bases and 0 bases respectively, with 16 bases between them. CDR1 and CDR2 (germline): SNHLY, FYNNEI. The CDR3 nucleotides are TGTGCCAGCGAGGGGGGACGGAGGATGAACACTGAAGCTTTCTTT. Amino acid sequence: CASEGGRRMNTEAFF.

The gene calls are TRBV7-9 and TRBJ1-5; 7 bases are shared with TRBD1. This CDR3 is built from 15 residues. Trimming removed 1 base from V and 0 bases from J; junction bases left unmatched: 0. The germline gives CDR1 SEHNR, CDR2 FQNEAQ (reference sequence). The CDR3 is CASSLGDSSNQPQHF. The CDR3 DNA is TGTGCCAGCAGCTTAGGGGACAGTAGCAATCAGCCCCAGCATTTT.

The V and J genes are TRBV7-9 and TRBJ2-2, with 10 bases lining up with TRBD1. CDR3 size: 17 residues. With V trimmed by 4 bases and J by 5 bases, 10 bases remained unmatched. Germline V gives CDR1 SEHNR, CDR2 FQNEAQ (reference sequence). The CDR3 reads CASSYPTGGAWTGELFF. The CDR3 DNA follows: TGTGCCAGCAGCTACCCGACAGGGGGCGCGTGGACCGGGGAGCTGTTTTTT.

This clone was detected a few times. V and J are TRBV9 and TRBJ1-1; D is uncertain. With 0 bases removed from V and 3 bases from J, the gap between germline ends came to 3 bases. Looked up from germline, CDR1 is SGDLS and CDR2 is YYNGEE. The CDR3 spans 12 residues. The CDR3 region has the DNA TGTGCCAGCAGCGTAGTGGACACTGAAGCTTTCTTT. This sequence encodes CASSVVDTEAFF.

This chain uses TRBV27 with TRBJ2-7; 15 nucleotides line up with TRBD2. The germline gives CDR1 MNHEY, CDR2 SMNVEV (reference sequence). Trimming removed 9 bases from V and 1 base from J; junction bases left unmatched: 1. The CDR3 is 14 residues long. CDR3 residues: CASGLAGGSYEQYF. CDR3 coding DNA: TGTGCCAGTGGACTAGCGGGAGGGTCCTACGAGCAGTACTTC.

The chain employs TRBV24-1 and TRBJ2-1; TRBD2 matches 15 bases. Per germline, CDR1 KGHDR and CDR2 SFDVKD. CDR3 length: 16 residues. The junction had 4 bases not matched to a gene; V was cut back by 4 bases and J by 7 bases. DNA for the CDR3: TGTGCCACCAGTGACTCCGGGACTAGCGGGAGGAATGAGCAGTTCTTC. It translates to CATSDSGTSGRNEQFF.

V gene TRBV18 combines with J gene TRBJ2-7; tentatively, D is TRBD1 or TRBD2 (5 bases each). The CDR3 contains 16 residues. CDR1 is KGHSH, CDR2 LQKENI, per germline. V lost 2 bases and J 2 bases, leaving 16 bases between the germline ends. CDR3 nucleotide sequence: TGTGCCAGCTCACCATTAGGGGCAGGGAGTACCTACGAGCAGTACTTC. Its translation is CASSPLGAGSTYEQYF.

This chain connects TRBV3-1 (or the pseudogene TRBV3-2) to TRBJ1-5; unclear D gene. The CDR3 has 17 amino acids. Trimming pared 4 bases from V and 0 bases from J, leaving 16 bases between. Germline CDR1 and CDR2: LGHDT and YNNKEL (reference sequence). The CDR3 sequence is CASSPSPIHSSNQPQHF. CDR3 bases: TGTGCCAGCAGCCCCTCCCCGATACATTCTAGCAATCAGCCCCAGCATTTT.